A single sample is the source of the 7 T cell receptor beta chains below, sequenced in a study of blood T cells in healthy people across ages. The authors ran a second PCR of about 6 to 11 cycles using a sample-barcoded 5' primer and a J-beta primer mix. TCRdb analysed the 5' RACE reads with MiXCR anew, one entry per CDR3 protein. Of 850,000 to 1,100,000 distinct CDR3 sequences detected, 30% to 40% appear once; the ten largest clones hold under 15%. Source material: blood. The receptors come from a man in his late teens or twenties in good health.

J is TRBJ2-3 and V is TRBV29-1, with 12 bases aligning to TRBD1. The length of the CDR3 is 15 residues. Germline assignment: CDR1 SQVTM and CDR2 ANQGSEA. V shed 8 bases, J shed 6 bases, and the junction held 12 bases outside the gene matches. The CDR3 nucleotides are TGCAGCTTAGAAGTCGGGACAGGGGGCCTGGATACGCAGTATTTT. It codes for CSLEVGTGGLDTQYF.

V gene TRBV29-1 combines with J gene TRBJ2-5, with D possibly being TRBD2 (5 bases). Germline V lookup: CDR1 SQVTM, CDR2 ANQGSEA. V was shortened by 4 bases and J by 11 bases, with 20 bases between the two germline ends. This CDR3 is built from 13 residues. CDR3 loop: CSVGESEANEQYF. For the CDR3, the DNA is TGCAGCGTTGGGGAGTCGGAGGCCAATGAGCAGTACTTC. The whole variable domain, filled in from reference TRBV29-1 and TRBJ2-5, reads SAVISQKPSRDICQRGTSLTIQCQVDSQVTMMFWYRQQPGQSLTLIATANQGSEATYESGFVIDKFPISRPNLTFSTLTVSNMSPEDSSIYLCSVGESEANEQYFGPGTRLLVL.

This chain uses TRBV30 with TRBJ2-1; the match to TRBD2 covers 11 bases. The germline V gene has CDR1 GTSNPN and CDR2 SVGIG (reference sequence). The CDR3 spans 15 residues. The V gene end was trimmed by 0 bases and the J gene end by 7 bases; junction bases not matched to a gene: 5. CDR3 bases: TGTGCCTGGAGTGTACCGGCTAGCGGGAGGAATGAGCAGTTCTTC. Its protein product is CAWSVPASGRNEQFF.

This chain joins TRBV15 and TRBJ2-7; the match to TRBD2 covers 7 bases. Germline lookup yields CDR1 LNHNV and CDR2 YYDKDF (reference sequence). The V and J ends lost 2 bases and 2 bases, in that order; junction bases with no gene match: 6. CDR3 size: 15 residues. The CDR3 DNA follows: TGTGCCACCAGCAGAATTCCGGGACTAACCTACGAGCAGTACTTC. This sequence encodes CATSRIPGLTYEQYF.

This clonotype has a handful of counts. V usage is TRBV18 and J usage is TRBJ2-5; D unresolved. CDR3 length: 14 residues. In germline, CDR1 is KGHSH, CDR2 LQKENI. V gave up 1 base and J gave up 0 bases, with 6 bases separating them. CDR3 sequence reads: CASSPRQDQETQYF. DNA for the CDR3: TGTGCCAGCTCACCACGTCAAGACCAAGAGACCCAGTACTTC.

This sequence joins TRBV2 and TRBJ2-4; D is possibly TRBD2 (5 bases). The better agreement between TRBJ2-7 and the DNA end casts doubt on the J call. Germline CDR1 and CDR2: SNHLY and FYNNEI. This CDR3 comprises 16 residues. The CDR3 DNA sequence: TGTGCCAGCAGTGTCATCCGCCCCCGAGGGACCTACGAGCAGTACTTC. The encoded protein is CASSVIRPRGTYEQYF.

The sample holds a few counts of this clonotype. The chain recombines TRBV20-1 with TRBJ1-2, with D possibly matching TRBD1 (5 bases). The CDR3 covers 14 residues. CDR1 is DFQATT and CDR2 is SNEGSKA in the germline V gene (reference sequence). V was trimmed by 5 bases and J by 3 bases, leaving 16 bases between them. The CDR3 sequence is CSAPGTRPDYGYTF. In DNA, the CDR3 is TGCAGTGCTCCAGGGACCCGGCCGGACTATGGCTACACCTTC.